This TCR beta chain was observed in a study of T cell responses to AZD1222 COVID-19 vaccine. Study-wide findings and caveats: Recipients of AZD1222 seropositive at baseline numbered only five or six. Donors in the cohort were predominantly white British and more often female, and clonal diversity was possibly underestimated. The CD4 TCRs associated with vaccination extended across spike and predominated at 160-218 and 743-854.

Method: immunoSEQ multiplex PCR; TCRdb's copy keeps in-frame clones and lacks some. There are some 80,000 clones in the sample; more than 70% occur only once, and more than 8% lies in the top ten. V dropped 1 base and J dropped 3; count of bases not matched to a gene: 4. This CDR3 is built from 16 residues. CDR1 is LGHDT, CDR2 YNNKEL, per germline (reference sequence). As regards this clone: The target antigen is unknown.

This chain joins TRBV3-1 (or the pseudogene TRBV3-2) and TRBJ2-7; 12 bases match TRBD2. The sequence derives from an adult who received the MenACWY meningococcal vaccine as a control. The sample in question was peripheral blood, obtained 28 days after the second dose of the MenACWY control vaccine. The CDR3: CASSQGLAGGLYEQYF. The CDR3 nucleotides are TGTGCCAGCAGCCAAGGGCTAGCGGGGGGGCTCTACGAGCAGTACTTC.